This TCR beta chain was sequenced for a study of cytomegalovirus exposure and HLA in healthy donors. Whole-study findings and limits: Reports described diagnosis of cytomegalovirus status by the classifier as highly specific and sensitive. The authors later linked a missense DCLRE1C variant to TCR beta V- and J-gene trimming.

In regard to this clone: Its target is not known.

The CDR3 runs to 17 residues. Per the germline V gene, CDR1 is SGDLS and CDR2 is YYNGEE. V was clipped by 2 bases and J by 5 bases; unmatched bases: 10. PCR employed 60 Vbeta and 13 Jbeta primers. The table came from immunoSEQ multiplex PCR; TCRdb's copy has only in-frame clones and leaves some out. Of 150,000 to 200,000 clones detected, around 84% appear once; the ten largest clones hold about 1.7%. What was sequenced was PBMCs. The clonotype comes from a woman younger than 30 in good health and CMV-seronegative. The chain carries TRBV9 and TRBJ2-1; 10 bases match TRBD1. CDR3 coding DNA: TGTGCCAGCAGCGTGGACCTGACAGGGGGCAGCGACAATGAGCAGTTCTTC. Translated: CASSVDLTGGSDNEQFF.